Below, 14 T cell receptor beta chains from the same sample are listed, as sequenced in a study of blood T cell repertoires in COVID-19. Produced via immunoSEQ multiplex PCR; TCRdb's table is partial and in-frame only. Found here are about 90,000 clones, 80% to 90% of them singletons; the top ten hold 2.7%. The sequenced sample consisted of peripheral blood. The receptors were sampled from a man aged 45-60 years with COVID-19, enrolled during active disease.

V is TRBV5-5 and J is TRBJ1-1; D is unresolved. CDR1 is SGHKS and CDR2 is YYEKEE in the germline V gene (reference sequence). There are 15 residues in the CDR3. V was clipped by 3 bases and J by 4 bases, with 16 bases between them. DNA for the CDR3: TGTGCCAGCAGCTGGGAGACATACGCGGGCACTGAAGCTTTCTTT. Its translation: CASSWETYAGTEAFF.

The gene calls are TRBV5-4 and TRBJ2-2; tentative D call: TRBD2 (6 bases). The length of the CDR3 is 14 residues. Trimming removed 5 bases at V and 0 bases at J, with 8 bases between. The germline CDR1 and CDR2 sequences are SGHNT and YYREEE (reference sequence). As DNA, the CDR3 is TGTGCCAGCAGGCGGGGAGCGAACACCGGGGAGCTGTTTTTT. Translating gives CASRRGANTGELFF.

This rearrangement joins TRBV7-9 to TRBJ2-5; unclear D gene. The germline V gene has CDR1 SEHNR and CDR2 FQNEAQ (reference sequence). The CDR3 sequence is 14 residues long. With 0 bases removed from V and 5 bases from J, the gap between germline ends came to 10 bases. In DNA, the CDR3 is TGTGCCAGCAGCTTAGCTGGTGCGGCGGAGACCCAGTACTTC. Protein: CASSLAGAAETQYF.

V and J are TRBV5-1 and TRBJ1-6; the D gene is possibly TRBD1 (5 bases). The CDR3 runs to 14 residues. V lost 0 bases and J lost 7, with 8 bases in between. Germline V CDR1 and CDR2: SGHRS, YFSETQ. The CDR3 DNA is TGCGCCAGCAGCTTGGGGGCAGGGAATTCACCCCTCCACTTT. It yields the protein CASSLGAGNSPLHF.

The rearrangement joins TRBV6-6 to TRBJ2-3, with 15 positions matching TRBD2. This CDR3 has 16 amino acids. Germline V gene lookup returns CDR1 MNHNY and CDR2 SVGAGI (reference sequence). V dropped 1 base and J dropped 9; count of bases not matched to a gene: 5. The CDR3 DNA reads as TGTGCCAGCAGTTACTGGACTAGCGGGGGGGCCGGGACGCAGTATTTT. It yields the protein CASSYWTSGGAGTQYF.

The CDR3 region is CASSAGFRTLHF. As DNA, the CDR3 is TGTGCCAGCAGCGCAGGGTTCCGGACCCTCCACTTT. The V and J genes are TRBV7-2 and TRBJ1-6; TRBD1 might be the D (5 bases). Trimming removed 5 bases at V and 14 bases at J, with 13 bases between. In germline, CDR1 is SGHTA, CDR2 FQGNSA. The CDR3 totals 12 residues.

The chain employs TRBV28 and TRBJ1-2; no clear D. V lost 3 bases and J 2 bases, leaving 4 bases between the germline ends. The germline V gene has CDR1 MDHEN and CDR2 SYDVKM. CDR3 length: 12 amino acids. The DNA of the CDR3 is TGTGCCAGCAGTTTCTACAACTATGGCTACACCTTC. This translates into CASSFYNYGYTF.

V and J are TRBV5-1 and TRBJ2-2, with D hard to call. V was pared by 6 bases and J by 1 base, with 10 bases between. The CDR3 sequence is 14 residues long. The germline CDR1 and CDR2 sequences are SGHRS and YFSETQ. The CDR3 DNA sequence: TGCGCCAGCATCCCCAACGGGAACACCGGGGAGCTGTTTTTT. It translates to CASIPNGNTGELFF.

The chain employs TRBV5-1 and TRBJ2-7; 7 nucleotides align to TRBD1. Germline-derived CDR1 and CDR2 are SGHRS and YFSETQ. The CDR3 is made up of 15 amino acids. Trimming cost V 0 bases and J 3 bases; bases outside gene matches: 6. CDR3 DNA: TGCGCCAGCAGCTTGGTAGGACAGGAGAACTACGAGCAGTACTTC. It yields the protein CASSLVGQENYEQYF.

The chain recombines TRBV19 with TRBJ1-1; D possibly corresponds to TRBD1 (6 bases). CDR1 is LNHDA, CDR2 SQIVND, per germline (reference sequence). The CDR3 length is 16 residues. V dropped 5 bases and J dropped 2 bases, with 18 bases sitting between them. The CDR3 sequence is CASSPSLRQANTEAFF. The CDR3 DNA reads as TGTGCCAGTAGTCCTTCCCTTCGACAGGCAAACACTGAAGCTTTCTTT. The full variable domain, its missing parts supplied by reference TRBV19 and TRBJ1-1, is DGGITQSPKYLFRKEGQNVTLSCEQNLNHDAMYWYRQDPGQGLRLIYYSQIVNDFQKGDIAEGYSVSREKKESFPLTVTSAQKNPTAFYLCASSPSLRQANTEAFFGQGTRLTVV.

CDR3 nucleotides: TGTGCCAGCAGTTTGGTGGCGGGAGTCATGGAGACCCAGTACTTC. Protein sequence: CASSLVAGVMETQYF. V gene TRBV27 combines with J gene TRBJ2-5, with 7 bases matching TRBD2. Germline CDR1 reads MNHEY; CDR2 reads SMNVEV (reference sequence). CDR3 length equals 15 residues. The junction had 9 bases not matched to a gene; V was cut back by 3 bases and J by 5 bases.

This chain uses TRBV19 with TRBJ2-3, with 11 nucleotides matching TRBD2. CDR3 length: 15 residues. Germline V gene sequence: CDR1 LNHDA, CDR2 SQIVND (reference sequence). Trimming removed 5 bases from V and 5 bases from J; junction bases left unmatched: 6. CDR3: CASSDSGGVLDTQYF. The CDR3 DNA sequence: TGTGCCAGTAGTGATAGCGGGGGGGTCCTAGATACGCAGTATTTT.

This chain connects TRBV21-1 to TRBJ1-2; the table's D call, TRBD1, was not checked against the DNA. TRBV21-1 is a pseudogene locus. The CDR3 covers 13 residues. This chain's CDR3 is CASSKGTNYGYTF. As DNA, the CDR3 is TGTGCCAGCAGCAAAGGGACAAACTATGGCTACACCTTC.

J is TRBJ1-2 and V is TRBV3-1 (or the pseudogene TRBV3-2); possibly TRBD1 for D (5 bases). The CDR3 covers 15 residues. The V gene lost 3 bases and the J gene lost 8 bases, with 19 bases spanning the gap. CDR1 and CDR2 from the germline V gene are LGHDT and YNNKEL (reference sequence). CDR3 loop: CASSQDLRGAWGYTF. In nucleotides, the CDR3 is TGTGCCAGCAGCCAGGATCTGCGTGGGGCGTGGGGCTACACCTTC.